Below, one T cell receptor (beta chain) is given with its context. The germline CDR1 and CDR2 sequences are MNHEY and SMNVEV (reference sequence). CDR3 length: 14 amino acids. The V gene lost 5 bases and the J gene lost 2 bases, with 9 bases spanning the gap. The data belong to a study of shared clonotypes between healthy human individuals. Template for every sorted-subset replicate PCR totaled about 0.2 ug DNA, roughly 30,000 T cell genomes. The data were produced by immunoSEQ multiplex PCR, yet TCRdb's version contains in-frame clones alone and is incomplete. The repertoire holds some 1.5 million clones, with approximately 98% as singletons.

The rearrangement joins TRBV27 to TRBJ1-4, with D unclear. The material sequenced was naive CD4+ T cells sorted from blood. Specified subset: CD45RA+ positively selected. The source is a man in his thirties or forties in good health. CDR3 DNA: TGTGCCAGCAGTCGGCTGGGGACTAATGAAAAACTGTTTTTT. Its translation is CASSRLGTNEKLFF.